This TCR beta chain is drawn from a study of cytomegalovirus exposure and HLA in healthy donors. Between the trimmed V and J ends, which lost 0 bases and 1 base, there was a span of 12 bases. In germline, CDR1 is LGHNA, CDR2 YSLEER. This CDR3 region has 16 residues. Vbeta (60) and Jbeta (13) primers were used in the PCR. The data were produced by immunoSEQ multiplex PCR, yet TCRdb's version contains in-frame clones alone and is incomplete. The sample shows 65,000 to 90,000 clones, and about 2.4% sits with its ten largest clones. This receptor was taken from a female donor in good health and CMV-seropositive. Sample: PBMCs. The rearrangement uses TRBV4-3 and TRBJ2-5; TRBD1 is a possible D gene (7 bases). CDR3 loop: CASSQELQGGQETQYF. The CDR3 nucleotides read TGCGCCAGCAGCCAAGAACTCCAGGGGGGCCAAGAGACCCAGTACTTC.